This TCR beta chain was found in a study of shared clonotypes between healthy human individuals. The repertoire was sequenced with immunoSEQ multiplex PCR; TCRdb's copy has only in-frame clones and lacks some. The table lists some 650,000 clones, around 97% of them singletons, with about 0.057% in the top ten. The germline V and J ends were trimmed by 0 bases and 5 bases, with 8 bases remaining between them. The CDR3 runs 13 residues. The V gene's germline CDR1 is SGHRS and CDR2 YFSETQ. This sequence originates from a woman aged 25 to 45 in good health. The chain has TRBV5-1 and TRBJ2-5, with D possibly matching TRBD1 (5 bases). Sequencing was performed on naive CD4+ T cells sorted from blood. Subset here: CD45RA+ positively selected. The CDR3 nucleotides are TGCGCCAGCAGCTTGGACAGGTGGGAGACCCAGTACTTC. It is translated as CASSLDRWETQYF.